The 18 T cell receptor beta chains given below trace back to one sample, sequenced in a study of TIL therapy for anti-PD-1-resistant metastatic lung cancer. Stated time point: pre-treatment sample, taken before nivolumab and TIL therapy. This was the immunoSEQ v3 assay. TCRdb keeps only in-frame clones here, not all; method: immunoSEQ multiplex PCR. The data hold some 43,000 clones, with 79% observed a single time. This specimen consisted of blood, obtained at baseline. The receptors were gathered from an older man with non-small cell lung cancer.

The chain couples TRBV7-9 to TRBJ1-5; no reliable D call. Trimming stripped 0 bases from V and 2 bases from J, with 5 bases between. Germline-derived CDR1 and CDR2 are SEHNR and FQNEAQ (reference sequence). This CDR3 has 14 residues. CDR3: CASSLAIGNQPQHF. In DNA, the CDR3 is TGTGCCAGCAGCTTAGCGATTGGCAATCAGCCCCAGCATTTT.

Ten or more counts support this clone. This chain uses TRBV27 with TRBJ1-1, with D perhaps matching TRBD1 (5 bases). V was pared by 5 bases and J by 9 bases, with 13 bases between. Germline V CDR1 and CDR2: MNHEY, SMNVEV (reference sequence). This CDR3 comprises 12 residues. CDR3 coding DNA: TGTGCCAGCAGTCGGGACTCTGGAAAAGCTTTCTTT. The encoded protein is CASSRDSGKAFF.

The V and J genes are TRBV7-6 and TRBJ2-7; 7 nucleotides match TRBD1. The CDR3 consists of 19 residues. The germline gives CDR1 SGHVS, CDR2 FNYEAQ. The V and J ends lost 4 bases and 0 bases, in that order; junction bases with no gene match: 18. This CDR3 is CASSSKPTRQGRVSYEQYF. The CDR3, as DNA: TGTGCCAGCAGCTCAAAACCAACGAGACAGGGCCGGGTCTCCTACGAGCAGTACTTC.

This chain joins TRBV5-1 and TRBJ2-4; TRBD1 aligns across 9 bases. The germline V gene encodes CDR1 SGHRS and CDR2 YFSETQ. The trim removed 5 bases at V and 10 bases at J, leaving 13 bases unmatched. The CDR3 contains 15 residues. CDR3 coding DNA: TGCGCCAGCAGACCGAATCCGGGACAGGGATTGATTCAGTACTTC. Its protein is CASRPNPGQGLIQYF.

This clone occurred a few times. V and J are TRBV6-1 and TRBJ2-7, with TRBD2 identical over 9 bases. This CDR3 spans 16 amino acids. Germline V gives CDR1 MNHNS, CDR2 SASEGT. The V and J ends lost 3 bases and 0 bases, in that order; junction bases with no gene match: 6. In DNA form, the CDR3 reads TGTGCCAGCAGTGACCCTGGACTAGCGCGCTCCTACGAGCAGTACTTC. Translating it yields CASSDPGLARSYEQYF.

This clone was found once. The CDR3 sequence is CASSSGLTNEQFF. CDR3 DNA sequence: TGCGCCAGCAGTTCCGGACTAACCAATGAGCAGTTCTTC. The chain recombines TRBV5-1 with TRBJ2-1; TRBD2 might be the D (6 bases). This CDR3 spans 13 amino acids. Germline CDR1 reads SGHRS; CDR2 reads YFSETQ. Trimming took off 5 bases at V and 6 bases at J, with 12 bases between the two ends.

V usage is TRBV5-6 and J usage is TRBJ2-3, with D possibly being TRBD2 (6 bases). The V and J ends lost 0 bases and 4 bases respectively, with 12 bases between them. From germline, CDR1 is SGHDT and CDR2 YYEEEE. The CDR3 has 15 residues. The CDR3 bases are TGTGCCAGCAGCTTGGGTCTAACTAGCTCAGATACGCAGTATTTT. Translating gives CASSLGLTSSDTQYF.

For the CDR3, the DNA is TGCGCCAGCAGCTTGAGGGGAGGCAATCAGCCCCAGCATTTT. It specifies CASSLRGGNQPQHF. The gene calls are TRBV5-1 and TRBJ1-5, with D perhaps matching TRBD1 (5 bases). The CDR3 totals 14 residues. The V gene lost 1 base and the J gene lost 2 bases, with 7 bases spanning the gap. CDR1 and CDR2 (germline): SGHRS, YFSETQ.

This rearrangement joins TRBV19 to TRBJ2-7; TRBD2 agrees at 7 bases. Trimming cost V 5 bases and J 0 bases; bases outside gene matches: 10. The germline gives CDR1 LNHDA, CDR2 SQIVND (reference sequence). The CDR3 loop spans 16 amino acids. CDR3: CASSPRGGSVSYEQYF. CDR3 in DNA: TGTGCCAGTAGTCCCCGGGGAGGGAGCGTCTCCTACGAGCAGTACTTC. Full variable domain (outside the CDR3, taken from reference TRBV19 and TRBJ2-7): DGGITQSPKYLFRKEGQNVTLSCEQNLNHDAMYWYRQDPGQGLRLIYYSQIVNDFQKGDIAEGYSVSREKKESFPLTVTSAQKNPTAFYLCASSPRGGSVSYEQYFGPGTRLTVT.

CDR3 protein: CASSRGVDTQYF. Here the CDR3 DNA reads TGCGCCAGCAGCCGTGGGGTAGATACGCAGTATTTT. This chain links TRBV4-3 with TRBJ2-3; D gene unclear. Germline CDR1 reads LGHNA; CDR2 reads YSLEER. Trimming cost V 4 bases and J 5 bases, with 7 bases left between them. This CDR3 contains 12 residues.

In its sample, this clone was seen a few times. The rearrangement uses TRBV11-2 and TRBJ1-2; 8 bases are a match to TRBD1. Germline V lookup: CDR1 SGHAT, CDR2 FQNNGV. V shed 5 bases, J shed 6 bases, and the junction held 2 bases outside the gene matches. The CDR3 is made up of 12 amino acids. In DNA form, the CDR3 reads TGTGCCAGCAGCCCGACAGGGGATGGCTACACCTTC. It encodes CASSPTGDGYTF.

The CDR3 DNA reads TGTGCCAGCAGTGAAGTGGCTAGCGGGAGGGCCGAGGATACGCAGTATTTT. Its protein product is CASSEVASGRAEDTQYF. V gene TRBV2 combines with J gene TRBJ2-3; 12 bases are shared with TRBD2. Germline V gives CDR1 SNHLY, CDR2 FYNNEI. The CDR3 length is 17 residues. V gave up 1 base and J gave up 6 bases; unmatched junction bases: 8. Based on the CDR3 plus reference TRBV2 and TRBJ2-3, the full variable domain is EPEVTQTPSHQVTQMGQEVILRCVPISNHLYFYWYRQILGQKVEFLVSFYNNEISEKSEIFDDQFSVERPDGSNFTLKIRSTKLEDSAMYFCASSEVASGRAEDTQYFGPGTRLTVL.

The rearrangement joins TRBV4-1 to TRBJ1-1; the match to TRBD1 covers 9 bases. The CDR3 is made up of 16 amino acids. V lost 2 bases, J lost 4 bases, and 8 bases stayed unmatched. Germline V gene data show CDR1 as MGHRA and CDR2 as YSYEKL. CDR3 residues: CASSQRDRVTGTEAFF. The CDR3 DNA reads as TGCGCCAGCAGCCAAAGGGACAGGGTAACGGGCACTGAAGCTTTCTTT.

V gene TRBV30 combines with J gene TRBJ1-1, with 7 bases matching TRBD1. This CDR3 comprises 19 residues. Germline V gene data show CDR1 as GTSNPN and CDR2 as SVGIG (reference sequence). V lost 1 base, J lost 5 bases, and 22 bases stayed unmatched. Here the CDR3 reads CAWSGNRGGSYPPRTEAFF. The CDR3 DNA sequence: TGTGCCTGGAGTGGGAACAGGGGCGGTTCGTATCCCCCCCGGACTGAAGCTTTCTTT.

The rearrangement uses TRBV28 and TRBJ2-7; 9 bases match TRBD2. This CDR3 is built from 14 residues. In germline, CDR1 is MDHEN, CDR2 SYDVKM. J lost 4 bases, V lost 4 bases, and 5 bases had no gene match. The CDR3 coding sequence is TGTGCCAGCAGTTCCGGGACTAGCCTATACGAGCAGTACTTC. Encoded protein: CASSSGTSLYEQYF.

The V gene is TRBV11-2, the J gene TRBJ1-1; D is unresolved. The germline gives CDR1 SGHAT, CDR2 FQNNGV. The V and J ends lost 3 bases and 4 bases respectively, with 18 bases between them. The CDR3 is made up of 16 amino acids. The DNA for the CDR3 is TGTGCCAGCAGCTTGGGAGGCAGGACTGCGAGCACTGAAGCTTTCTTT. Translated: CASSLGGRTASTEAFF.

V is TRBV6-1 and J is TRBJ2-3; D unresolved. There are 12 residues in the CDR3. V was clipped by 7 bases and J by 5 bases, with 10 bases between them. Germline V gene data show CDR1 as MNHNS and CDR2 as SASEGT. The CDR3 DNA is TGTGCCAGCAACCAGGTGGAAGATACGCAGTATTTT. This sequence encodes CASNQVEDTQYF.

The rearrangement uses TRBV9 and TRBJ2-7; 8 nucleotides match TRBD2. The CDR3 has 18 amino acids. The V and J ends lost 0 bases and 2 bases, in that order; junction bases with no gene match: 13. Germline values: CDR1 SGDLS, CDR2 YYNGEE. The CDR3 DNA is TGTGCCAGCAGCGTAGAAGCTACTAGCGGAGGCCAGGCCTACGAGCAGTACTTC. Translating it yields CASSVEATSGGQAYEQYF.